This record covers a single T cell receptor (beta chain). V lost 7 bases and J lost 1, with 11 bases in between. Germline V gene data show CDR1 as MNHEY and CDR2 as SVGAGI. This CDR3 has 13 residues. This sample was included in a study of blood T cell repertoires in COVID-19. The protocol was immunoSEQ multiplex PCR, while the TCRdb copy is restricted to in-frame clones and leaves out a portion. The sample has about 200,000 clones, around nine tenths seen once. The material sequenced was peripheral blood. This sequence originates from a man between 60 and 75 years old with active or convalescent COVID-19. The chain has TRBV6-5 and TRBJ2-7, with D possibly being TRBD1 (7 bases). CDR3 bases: TGTGCCAGCACTGCGGGACAGTCCTACGAGCAGTACTTC. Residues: CASTAGQSYEQYF.